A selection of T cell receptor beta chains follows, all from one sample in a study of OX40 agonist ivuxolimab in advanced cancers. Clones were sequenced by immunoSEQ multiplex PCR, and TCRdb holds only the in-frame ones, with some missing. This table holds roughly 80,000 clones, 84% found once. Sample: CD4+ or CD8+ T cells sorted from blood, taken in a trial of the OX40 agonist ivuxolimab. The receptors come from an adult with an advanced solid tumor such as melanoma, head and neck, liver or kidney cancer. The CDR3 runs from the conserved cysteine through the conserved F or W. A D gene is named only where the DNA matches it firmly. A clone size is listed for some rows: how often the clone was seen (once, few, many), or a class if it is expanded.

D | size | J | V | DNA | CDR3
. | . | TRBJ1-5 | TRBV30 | TGTGCCTGGGAGCCAGGGGCTAATCAGCCCCAGCATTTT | CAWEPGANQPQHF
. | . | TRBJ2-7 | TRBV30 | TGTGCCTGGAGGATAGCTGGGCTGGCGCAGTACTTC | CAWRIAGLAQYF
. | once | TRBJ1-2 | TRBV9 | TGTGCCAGCAGCGTAGGGGGGGCGGACACAGGGATCTATGGCTACACCTTC | CASSVGGADTGIYGYTF
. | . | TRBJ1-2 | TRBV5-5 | TGTGCCAGCAGCTTGCGGGCCCTCGCGGGCTACACCTTC | CASSLRALAGYTF
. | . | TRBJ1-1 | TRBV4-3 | TGCGCCAGCAGCCCAAGGGTGGGGAACACTGAAGCTTTCTTT | CASSPRVGNTEAFF
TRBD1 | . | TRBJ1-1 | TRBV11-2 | TGTGCCAGCAGCCCTAGACAGGGGAGGACTGAAGCTTTCTTT | CASSPRQGRTEAFF
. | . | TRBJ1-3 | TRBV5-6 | TGTGCCAGCAGCTTGTTCGGGGAAGTCTTCGGAAACACCATATATTTT | CASSLFGEVFGNTIYF
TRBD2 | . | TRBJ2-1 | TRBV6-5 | TGTGCCAGCAGTTACTCGGGTAGCGGGGTAATAGGTGAGCAGTTCTTC | CASSYSGSGVIGEQFF
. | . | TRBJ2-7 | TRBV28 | TGTGCCAGCACCGACGAACCCCCGGAGCAGTACTTC | CASTDEPPEQYF
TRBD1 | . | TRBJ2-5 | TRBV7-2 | TGTGCCAGCAGCAAGGGACAGGGGGCTGGGGAGACCCAGTACTTC | CASSKGQGAGETQYF
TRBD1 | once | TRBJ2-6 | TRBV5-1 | TGCGCCAGCAGCGACCGGGACAGGGTCTCTGGGGCCAACGTCCTGACTTTC | CASSDRDRVSGANVLTF
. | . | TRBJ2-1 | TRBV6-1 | TGTGCCAGTTTCGAGGGACATGGTGACAATGAGCAGTTCTTC | CASFEGHGDNEQFF
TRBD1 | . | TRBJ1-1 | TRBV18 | TGTGCCAGCTCACCACGAAACAGGGGGAACACTGAAGCTTTCTTT | CASSPRNRGNTEAFF
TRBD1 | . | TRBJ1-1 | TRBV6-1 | TGTGCCAGCAGTGTAAAGGGAGGGACAGGGGTAAACACTGAAGCTTTCTTT | CASSVKGGTGVNTEAFF
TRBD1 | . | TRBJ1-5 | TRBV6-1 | TGTGCCAGCAGTTCGGACAGGGGAGGGGTGCAGCCCCAGCATTTT | CASSSDRGGVQPQHF
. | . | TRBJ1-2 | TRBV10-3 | TGTGCCATCAGTAACCGGGGGGGCGACTATGGCTACACCTTC | CAISNRGGDYGYTF
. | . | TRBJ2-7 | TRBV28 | TGTGCCAGCAGTGCTCACAGGGAGGGTTACGAGCAGTACTTC | CASSAHREGYEQYF
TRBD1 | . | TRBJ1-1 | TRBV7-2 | TGTGCCAGCAGCTTACGGGGACAGCGGAACACTGAAGCTTTCTTT | CASSLRGQRNTEAFF
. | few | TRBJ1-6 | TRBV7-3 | TGTGCCAGCAGCTTAAACACAGTCCTTAATTCACCCCTCCACTTT | CASSLNTVLNSPLHF
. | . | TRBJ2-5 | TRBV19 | TGTGCCAGTAGTGGCAGGGAACAAGAGACCCAGTACTTC | CASSGREQETQYF
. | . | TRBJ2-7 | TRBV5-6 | TGTGCCAGCAACCACAGGGTAGGCGAGCAGTACTTC | CASNHRVGEQYF
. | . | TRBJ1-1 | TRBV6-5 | TGTGCCAGCAGTTATAAGGGGCTGGCTGAAGCTTTCTTT | CASSYKGLAEAFF
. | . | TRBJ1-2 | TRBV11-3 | TGTGCCAGCAGCTTAGATGTCCTCTTTCTATGTGGCTACACCTTC | CASSLDVLFLCGYTF
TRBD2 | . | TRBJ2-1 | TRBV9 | TGTGCCAGCAGCGCGGCGGGGGACTTCTACAATGAGCAGTTCTTC | CASSAAGDFYNEQFF
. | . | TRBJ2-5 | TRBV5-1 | TGCGCCAGCAGCTTTGACAGCCTCCAAGAGACCCAGTACTTC | CASSFDSLQETQYF
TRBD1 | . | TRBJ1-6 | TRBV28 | TGTGCCAGCAGTTTACAGGGACAGAAACTCCTCCACTTT | CASSLQGQKLLHF
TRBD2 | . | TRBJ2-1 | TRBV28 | TGTGCCAGCAGCCGTCTAGCGGGGCCTTACAATGAGCAGTTCTTC | CASSRLAGPYNEQFF
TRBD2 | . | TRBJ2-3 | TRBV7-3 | TGTGCCAGCAGCCCGGGGGGAATAAACTTGTATTTT | CASSPGGINLYF
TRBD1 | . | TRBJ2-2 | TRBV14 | TGTGCCAGCAGCCTCCTTAGGGACAGCGGCACCGGGGAGCTGTTTTTT | CASSLLRDSGTGELFF
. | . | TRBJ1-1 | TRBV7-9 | TGTGCCAGCAGCTTAGGGGGCAGCATGAACACTGAAGCTTTCTTT | CASSLGGSMNTEAFF
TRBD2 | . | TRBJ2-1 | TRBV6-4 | TGTGCCAGCAGTCCGGGACTAGCTGTGCGGAATGAGCAGTTCTTC | CASSPGLAVRNEQFF
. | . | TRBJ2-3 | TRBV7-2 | TGTGCCAGCAGCAGACGGGGGAATACGCAGTATTTT | CASSRRGNTQYF
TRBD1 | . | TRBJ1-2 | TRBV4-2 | TGTGCCAGCAGCCAAGATCTGGCAGGGGGCTCTAACTATGGCTACACCTTC | CASSQDLAGGSNYGYTF
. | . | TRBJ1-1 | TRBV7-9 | TGTGCCAGCAGCTTATTATGGGGTGGCCTCGGGATGAACACTGAAGCTTTCTTT | CASSLLWGGLGMNTEAFF
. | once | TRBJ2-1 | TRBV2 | TGTGCCAGCAGTGAAGCCAGGGTATTCCACAATGAGCAGTTCTTC | CASSEARVFHNEQFF
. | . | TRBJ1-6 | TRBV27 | TGTGCCAGCAGTTTCGATGGAGGGGAATCACCCCTCCACTTT | CASSFDGGESPLHF
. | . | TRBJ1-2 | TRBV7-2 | TGTGCCAGCAGCTTCCTTACAGGGTTCGATGGCTACACCTTC | CASSFLTGFDGYTF
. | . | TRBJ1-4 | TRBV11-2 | TGTGCCAGCAGCTCGCAGAACAGGGTGAATGAAAAACTGTTTTTT | CASSSQNRVNEKLFF
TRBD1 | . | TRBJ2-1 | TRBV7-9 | TGTGCCAGCAGCGGCCGGGACAGGGGGAAGAATGAGCAGTTCTTC | CASSGRDRGKNEQFF
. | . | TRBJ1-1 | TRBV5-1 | TGCGCCAGCAGCATTCAGGGCTTTACGACTGAAGCTTTCTTT | CASSIQGFTTEAFF
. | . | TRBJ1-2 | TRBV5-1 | TGCGCCAGCACGCAGGAGAGAGGTCGAGGCTACACCTTC | CASTQERGRGYTF
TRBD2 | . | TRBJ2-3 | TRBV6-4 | TGTGCCAGCAGCCGAATAGCGGGGGGCACAGATACGCAGTATTTT | CASSRIAGGTDTQYF
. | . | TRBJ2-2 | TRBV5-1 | TGCGCCAGCAGCTTTCTGGGCGCAGCCACGAACACCGGGGAGCTGTTTTTT | CASSFLGAATNTGELFF
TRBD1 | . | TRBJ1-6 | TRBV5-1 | TGCGCCAGTAGACAGGGAGGTGATTCACCCCTCCACTTT | CASRQGGDSPLHF
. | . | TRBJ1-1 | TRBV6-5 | TGTGCCAGCAGTTTTCTAGGCACTGAAGCTTTCTTT | CASSFLGTEAFF
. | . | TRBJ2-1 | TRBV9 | TGTGCCAGCAGCCAAGGGGTGGACTATTACAATGAGCAGTTCTTC | CASSQGVDYYNEQFF
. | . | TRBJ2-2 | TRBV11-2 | TGTGCCAGCAGCCAGGATTACACCGGGGAGCTGTTTTTT | CASSQDYTGELFF